The entry that follows covers one TCR beta chain sequence. The target antigen is unknown. This sample was taken from a study of tumor and adjacent non-tumor tissue in lung cancer. RNA was extracted from bulk tissue without any cell sorting. Distant lung tissue was collected more than 3 cm away from the tumor edge. The library came from three nested PCR rounds adapted from ARM-PCR protocols. TCRdb used MiXCR to reprocess the multiplex PCR reads, holding one entry per CDR3 protein. The sample yields 90,000 to 100,000 distinct CDR3 sequences, 75% to 85% seen once. Study-level points and caveats: In normal lung, the top 100 clones were significantly more dominant than in tumor. Patients with more diverse tumor TCRs had worse survival.

The CDR3 length is 14 residues. From germline, CDR1 is SEHNR and CDR2 FQNEAQ (reference sequence). What was sequenced was distant non-tumor lung tissue. The TCR was taken from a man aged 55 to 70 with small cell lung cancer. The chain joins TRBV7-9 to TRBJ1-2; 9 bases agree with TRBD1. The CDR3 DNA follows: TGTACCTGCAGTTTACAGGGGGCTGACTATGGCTACACCTTC. Translation gives CTCSLQGADYGYTF. Full variable domain (remainder filled in from reference TRBV7-9 and TRBJ1-2): DTGVSQNPRHKITKRGQNVTFRCDPISEHNRLYWYRQTLGQGPEFLTYFQNEAQLEKSRLLSDRFSAERPKGSFSTLEIQRTEQGDSAMYLCTCSLQGADYGYTFGSGTRLTVV.